Here is one TCR beta chain with its context. This entry belongs to a study of blood T cell repertoires in COVID-19. Study details: From T cells, B-cell-depleted T cells, or PBMCs came the material, which was cDNA or gDNA.

The CDR3 spans 16 residues. Trimming shortened V by 9 bases and J by 0 bases, and 19 bases separated the two germline ends. Germline loops: CDR1 SGDLS, CDR2 YYNGEE. The repertoire was sequenced with immunoSEQ multiplex PCR; TCRdb's copy has only in-frame clones and lacks some. The sample records approximately 150,000 clones, 81% being singletons. The TCR was taken from a human donor in a cohort sampled during active COVID-19. The chain joins TRBV9 to TRBJ2-1; tentatively, D is TRBD1 (6 bases). Sequencing was done on a sample of peripheral blood. The CDR3 DNA reads TGTGCCACCTACCCGATTAAACAGGGCTCCTACAATGAGCAGTTCTTC. Amino acid sequence: CATYPIKQGSYNEQFF.